These 6 T cell receptor beta chains were all obtained from the same sample, sequenced in a study of a mutant IDH1 vaccine in newly diagnosed glioma. The sample's time point: baseline, week 1 (first vaccination visit). Treatment meaning: pre-vaccination baseline after standard-of-care therapy. This table comes from immunoSEQ multiplex PCR, and its TCRdb copy is limited to in-frame clones, with some not included. Among around 92,000 clones listed, about 83% were seen once. Sequenced here: PBMCs, sampled from a glioma patient treated with radiotherapy, temozolomide or both. These receptor sequences come from a woman between 50 and 59 years old with glioma.

This chain links TRBV5-5 with TRBJ2-2, with TRBD2 as a possible D gene (6 bases). Looked up from germline, CDR1 is SGHKS and CDR2 is YYEKEE (reference sequence). V gave up 3 bases and J gave up 0 bases, with 9 bases separating them. CDR3 length: 15 residues. The CDR3 nucleotides read TGTGCCAGCAGCTGGACGGGGGCGAACACCGGGGAGCTGTTTTTT. It is translated as CASSWTGANTGELFF.

A remark on this clone: Mismatch with germline at one junction end may stem from a read error. J is TRBJ1-1 and V is TRBV7-7, with no clear D. There are 13 residues in the CDR3. CDR1 and CDR2 from the germline V gene are SSHAT and FNYEAQ (reference sequence). CDR3 residues: CASSLVQNTEAFF. As DNA, the CDR3 is TGTGCTAGCAGCTTAGTGCAGAACACTGAAGCTTTCTTT. The full variable domain, in which reference TRBV7-7 and TRBJ1-1 provide the parts outside the CDR3, is GAGVSQSPRYKVTKRGQDVTLRCDPISSHATLYWYQQALGQGPEFLTYFNYEAQPDKSGLPSDRFSAERPEGSISTLTIQRTEQRDSAMYRCASSLVQNTEAFFGQGTRLTVV.

The V and J genes are TRBV5-1 and TRBJ1-2, with 8 bases identical to TRBD1. The germline V gene encodes CDR1 SGHRS and CDR2 YFSETQ. Trimming cost V 4 bases and J 5 bases; bases outside gene matches: 4. This CDR3 has 13 residues. The CDR3 protein is CASSPDREYGYTF. CDR3 nucleotides: TGCGCCAGCAGCCCGGACAGGGAATATGGCTACACCTTC.

The V and J genes are TRBV9 and TRBJ2-7; TRBD1 might be the D (5 bases). This CDR3 comprises 13 residues. Trimming stripped 4 bases from V and 3 bases from J, with 11 bases between. Germline assignment: CDR1 SGDLS and CDR2 YYNGEE. In DNA, the CDR3 is TGTGCCAGCAGCTCCAGACAGAGCTACGAGCAGTACTTC. It translates to CASSSRQSYEQYF. Full variable domain (missing parts from reference TRBV9 and TRBJ2-7): DSGVTQTPKHLITATGQRVTLRCSPRSGDLSVYWYQQSLDQGLQFLIQYYNGEERAKGNILERFSAQQFPDLHSELNLSSLELGDSALYFCASSSRQSYEQYFGPGTRLTVT.

Only one count was recorded for this clone. This sequence joins TRBV7-8 and TRBJ2-7; 9 positions match TRBD1. This CDR3 has 16 amino acids. The junction had 10 bases not matched to a gene; V was cut back by 5 bases and J by 2 bases. In germline, CDR1 is SGHVS, CDR2 FQNEAQ. CDR3 nucleotide sequence: TGTGCCAGCAGCACCGGGACAGGGACAATTCCCTACGAGCAGTACTTC. The encoded protein is CASSTGTGTIPYEQYF.

J is TRBJ2-3 and V is TRBV18; TRBD2 matches 10 bases. The CDR3 spans 14 residues. Germline V gives CDR1 KGHSH, CDR2 LQKENI. Trimming cost V 4 bases and J 9 bases; bases outside gene matches: 7. CDR3 region: CASSQSGGARTQYF. Written as DNA, the CDR3 is TGTGCCAGCTCACAAAGCGGGGGGGCCCGGACGCAGTATTTT.